This T cell receptor (beta chain) is drawn from a study of T-cell reconstitution after alpha-beta-depleted transplantation in children. Unique molecular identifiers were built into the TCRbeta library. TCRdb re-called the PCR reads through MiXCR, storing one row per CDR3 protein. The sample gives 610,000 or so distinct CDR3 sequences, more than 20% of which show up once; 30% to 45% is in the top ten. Study-wide results and limits: Several hundred expanded graft clones reportedly gave rise to the alpha-beta T cells present about two months after transplant. Surviving recipient cells, namely T cells and thymic progenitors, were the source of high day-60 TCRbeta diversity in some patients. Newly generated T cells supplied most T-cell counts and diversity one year post-transplant.

The junction had 14 bases not matched to a gene; V was cut back by 6 bases and J by 6 bases. The CDR3 runs to 15 residues. CDR1 and CDR2 from the germline V gene are DFQATT and SNEGSKA (reference sequence). This clonotype has only a few counts. The antigen is not known. The chain couples TRBV20-1 to TRBJ2-1; the match to TRBD2 covers 7 bases. Sequencing used PBMCs, obtained before TCRalphabeta/CD19-depleted stem cell transplant. This TCR was recovered from a boy in the first two years of life with Wiskott-Aldrich syndrome, due to receive a stem cell transplant. The CDR3 loop reads CSANTGLKLVNEQFF. The CDR3 DNA is TGCAGTGCAAATACGGGACTAAAGTTGGTCAATGAGCAGTTCTTC.